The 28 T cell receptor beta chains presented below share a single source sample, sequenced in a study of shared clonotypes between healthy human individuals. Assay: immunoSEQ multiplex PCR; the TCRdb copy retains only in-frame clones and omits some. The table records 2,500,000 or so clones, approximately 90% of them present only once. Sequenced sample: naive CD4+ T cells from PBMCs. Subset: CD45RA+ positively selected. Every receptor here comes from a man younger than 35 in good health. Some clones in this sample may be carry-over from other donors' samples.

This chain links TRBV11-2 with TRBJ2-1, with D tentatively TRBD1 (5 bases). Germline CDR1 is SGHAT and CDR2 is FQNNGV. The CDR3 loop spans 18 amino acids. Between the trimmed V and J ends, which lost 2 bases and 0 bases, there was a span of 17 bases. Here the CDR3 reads CASSLLRARTSSYNEQFF. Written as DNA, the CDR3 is TGTGCCAGCAGCTTACTCCGAGCGCGGACAAGCTCCTACAATGAGCAGTTCTTC. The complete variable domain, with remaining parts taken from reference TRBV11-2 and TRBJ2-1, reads EAGVAQSPRYKIIEKRQSVAFWCNPISGHATLYWYQQILGQGPKLLIQFQNNGVVDDSQLPKDRFSAERLKGVDSTLKIQPAKLEDSAVYLCASSLLRARTSSYNEQFFGPGTRLTVL.

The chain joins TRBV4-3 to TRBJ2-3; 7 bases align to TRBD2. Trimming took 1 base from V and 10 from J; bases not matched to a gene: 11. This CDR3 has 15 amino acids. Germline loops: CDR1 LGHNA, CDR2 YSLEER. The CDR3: CASSQGGGGLDPQYF. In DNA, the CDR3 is TGCGCCAGCAGCCAAGGGGGGGGTGGGCTCGATCCGCAGTATTTT.

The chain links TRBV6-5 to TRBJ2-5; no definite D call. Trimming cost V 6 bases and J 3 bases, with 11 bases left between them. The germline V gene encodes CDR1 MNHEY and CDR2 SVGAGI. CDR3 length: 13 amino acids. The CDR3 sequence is CASRTPWEETQYF. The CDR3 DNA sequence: TGTGCCAGCAGGACCCCTTGGGAAGAGACCCAGTACTTC.

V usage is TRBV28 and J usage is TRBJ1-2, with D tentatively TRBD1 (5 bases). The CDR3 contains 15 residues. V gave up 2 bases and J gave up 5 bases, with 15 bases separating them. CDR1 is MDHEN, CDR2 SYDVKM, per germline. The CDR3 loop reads CASSLAAGRIYGYTF. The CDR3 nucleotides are TGTGCCAGCAGTTTAGCGGCAGGGCGTATTTATGGCTACACCTTC.

The CDR3 spells CASSPLAGDKETQYF. DNA of the CDR3: TGTGCCAGCTCACCGCTAGCGGGAGACAAAGAGACCCAGTACTTC. The chain combines TRBV18 with TRBJ2-5; 10 bases line up with TRBD2. The CDR3 covers 15 residues. Germline V gives CDR1 KGHSH, CDR2 LQKENI. V lost 3 bases and J lost 3; bases outside the gene matches: 4.

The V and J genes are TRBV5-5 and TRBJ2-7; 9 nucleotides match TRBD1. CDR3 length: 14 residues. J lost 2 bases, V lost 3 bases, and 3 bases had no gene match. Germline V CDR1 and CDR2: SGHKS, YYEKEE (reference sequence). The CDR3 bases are TGTGCCAGCAGCTATCGACAGGGGGCCTACGAGCAGTACTTC. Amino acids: CASSYRQGAYEQYF.

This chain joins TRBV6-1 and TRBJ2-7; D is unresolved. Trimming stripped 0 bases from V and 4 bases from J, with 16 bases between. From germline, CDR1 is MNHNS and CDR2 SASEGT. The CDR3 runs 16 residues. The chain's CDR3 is CASSEAPWASRYEQYF. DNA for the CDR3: TGTGCCAGCAGTGAAGCGCCTTGGGCAAGCCGGTACGAGCAGTACTTC.

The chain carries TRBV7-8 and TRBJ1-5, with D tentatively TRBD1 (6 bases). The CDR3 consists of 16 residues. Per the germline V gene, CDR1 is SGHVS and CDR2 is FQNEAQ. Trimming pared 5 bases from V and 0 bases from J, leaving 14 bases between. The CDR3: CASSQRIRGSNQPQHF. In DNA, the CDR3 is TGTGCCAGCAGCCAAAGGATCAGGGGTAGCAATCAGCCCCAGCATTTT.

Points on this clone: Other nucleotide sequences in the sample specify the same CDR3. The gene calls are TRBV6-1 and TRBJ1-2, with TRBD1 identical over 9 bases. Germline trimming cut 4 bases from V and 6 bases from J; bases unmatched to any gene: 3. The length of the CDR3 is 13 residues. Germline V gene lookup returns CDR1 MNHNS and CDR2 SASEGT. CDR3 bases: TGTGCCAGCAGTGTAACAGGGGGCGATGGCTACACCTTC. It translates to CASSVTGGDGYTF.

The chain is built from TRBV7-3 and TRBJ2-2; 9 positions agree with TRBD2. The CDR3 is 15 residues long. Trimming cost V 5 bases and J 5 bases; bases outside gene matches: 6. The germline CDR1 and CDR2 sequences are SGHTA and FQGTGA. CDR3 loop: CASSLTSGSTGELFF. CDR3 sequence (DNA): TGTGCCAGCAGCCTGACTAGCGGATCTACCGGGGAGCTGTTTTTT.

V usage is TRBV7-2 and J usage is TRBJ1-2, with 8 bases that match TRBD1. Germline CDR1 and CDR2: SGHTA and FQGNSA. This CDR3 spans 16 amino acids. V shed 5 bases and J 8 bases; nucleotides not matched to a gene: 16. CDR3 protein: CASSLPGGRGYHGYTF. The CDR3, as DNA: TGTGCCAGCAGCCTGCCAGGGGGCAGGGGTTATCACGGCTACACCTTC.

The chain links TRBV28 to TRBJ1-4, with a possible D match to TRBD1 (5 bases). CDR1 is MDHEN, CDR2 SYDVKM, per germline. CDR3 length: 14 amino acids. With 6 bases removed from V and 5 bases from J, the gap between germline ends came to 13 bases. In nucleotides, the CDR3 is TGTGCCAGCAGCCTCAGGGTTTTGAATGAAAAACTGTTTTTT. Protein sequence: CASSLRVLNEKLFF.

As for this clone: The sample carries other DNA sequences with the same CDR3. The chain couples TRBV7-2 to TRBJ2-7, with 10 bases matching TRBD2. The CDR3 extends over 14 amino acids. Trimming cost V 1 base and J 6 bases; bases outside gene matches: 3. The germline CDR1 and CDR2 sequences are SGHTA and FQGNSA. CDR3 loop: CASSLGLAGVEQYF. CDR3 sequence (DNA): TGTGCCAGCAGCTTAGGCCTAGCGGGAGTCGAGCAGTACTTC.

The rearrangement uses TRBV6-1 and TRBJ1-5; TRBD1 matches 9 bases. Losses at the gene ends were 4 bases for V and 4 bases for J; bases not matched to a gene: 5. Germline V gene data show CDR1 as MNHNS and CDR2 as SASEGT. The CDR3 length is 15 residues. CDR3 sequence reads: CASSAGTGHNQPQHF. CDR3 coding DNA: TGTGCCAGCAGTGCCGGGACAGGGCATAATCAGCCCCAGCATTTT.

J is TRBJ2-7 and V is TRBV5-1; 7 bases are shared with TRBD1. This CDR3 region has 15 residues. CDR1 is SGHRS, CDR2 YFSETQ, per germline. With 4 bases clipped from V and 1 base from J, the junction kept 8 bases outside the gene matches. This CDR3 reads CASSRQGGQSYEQYF. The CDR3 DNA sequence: TGCGCCAGCAGCCGCCAAGGGGGACAGTCCTACGAGCAGTACTTC.

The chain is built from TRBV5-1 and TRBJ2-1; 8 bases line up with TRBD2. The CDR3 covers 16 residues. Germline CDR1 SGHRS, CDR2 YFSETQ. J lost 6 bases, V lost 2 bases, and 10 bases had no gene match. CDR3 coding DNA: TGCGCCAGCAGCTTTTTTCCGGGACTAGGTGGCAATGAGCAGTTCTTC. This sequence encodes CASSFFPGLGGNEQFF.

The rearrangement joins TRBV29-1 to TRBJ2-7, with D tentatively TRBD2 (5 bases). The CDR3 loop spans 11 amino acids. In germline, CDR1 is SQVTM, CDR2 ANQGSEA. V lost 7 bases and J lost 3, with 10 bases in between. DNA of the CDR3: TGCAGCGCCGGAGGTTACTACGAGCAGTACTTC. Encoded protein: CSAGGYYEQYF.

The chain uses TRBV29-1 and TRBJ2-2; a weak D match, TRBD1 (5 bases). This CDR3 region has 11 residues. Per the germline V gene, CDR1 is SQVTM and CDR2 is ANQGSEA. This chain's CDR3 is CLGANTGELFF. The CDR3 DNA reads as TGCTTAGGGGCGAACACCGGGGAGCTGTTTTTT.

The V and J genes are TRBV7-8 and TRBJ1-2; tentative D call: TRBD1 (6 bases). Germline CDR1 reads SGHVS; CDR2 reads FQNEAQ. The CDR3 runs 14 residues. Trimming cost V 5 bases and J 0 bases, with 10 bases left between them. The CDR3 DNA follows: TGTGCCAGCAGCCCAAGGACAGCTAACTATGGCTACACCTTC. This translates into CASSPRTANYGYTF. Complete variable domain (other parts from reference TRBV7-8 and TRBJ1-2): GAGVSQSPRYKVAKRGQDVALRCDPISGHVSLFWYQQALGQGPEFLTYFQNEAQLDKSGLPSDRFFAERPEGSVSTLKIQRTQQEDSAVYLCASSPRTANYGYTFGSGTRLTVV.

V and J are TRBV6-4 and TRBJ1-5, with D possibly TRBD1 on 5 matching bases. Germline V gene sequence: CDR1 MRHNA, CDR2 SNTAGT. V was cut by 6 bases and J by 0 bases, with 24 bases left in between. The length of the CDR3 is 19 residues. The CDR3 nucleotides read TGTGCCAGCAGGATCAGGGCGGTAGCAATCAGCCGTAGCAATCAGCCCCAGCATTTT. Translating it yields CASRIRAVAISRSNQPQHF.

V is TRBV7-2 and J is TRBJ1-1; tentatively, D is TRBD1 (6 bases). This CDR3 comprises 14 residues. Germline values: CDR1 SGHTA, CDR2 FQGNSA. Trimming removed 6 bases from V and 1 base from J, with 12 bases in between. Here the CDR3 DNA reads TGTGCCAGCAGTGGGGGCAGGTCGAACACTGAAGCTTTCTTT. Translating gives CASSGGRSNTEAFF.

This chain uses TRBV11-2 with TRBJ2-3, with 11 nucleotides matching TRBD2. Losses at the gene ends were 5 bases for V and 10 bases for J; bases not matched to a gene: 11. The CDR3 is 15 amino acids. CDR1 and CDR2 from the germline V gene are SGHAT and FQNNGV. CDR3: CASSPRTSGFLSQYF. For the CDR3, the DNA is TGTGCCAGCAGCCCGCGGACTAGCGGGTTTCTCTCGCAGTATTTT.

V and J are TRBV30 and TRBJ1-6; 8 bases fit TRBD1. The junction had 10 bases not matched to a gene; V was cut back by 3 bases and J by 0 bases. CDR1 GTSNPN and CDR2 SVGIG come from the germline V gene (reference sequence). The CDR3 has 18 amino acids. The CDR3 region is CAWRRTGNPSSYNSPLHF. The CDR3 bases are TGTGCCTGGAGAAGGACAGGGAATCCCAGCTCCTATAATTCACCCCTCCACTTT.

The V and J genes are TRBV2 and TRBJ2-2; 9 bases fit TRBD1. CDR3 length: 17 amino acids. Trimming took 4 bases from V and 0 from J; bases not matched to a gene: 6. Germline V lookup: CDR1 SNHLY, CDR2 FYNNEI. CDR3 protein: CASSAKTGGSNTGELFF. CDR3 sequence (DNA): TGTGCCAGCAGTGCGAAGACAGGGGGATCGAACACCGGGGAGCTGTTTTTT.

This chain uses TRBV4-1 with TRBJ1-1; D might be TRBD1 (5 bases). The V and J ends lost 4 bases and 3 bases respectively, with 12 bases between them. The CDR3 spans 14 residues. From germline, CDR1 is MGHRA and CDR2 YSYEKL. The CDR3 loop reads CASSPGAGYTEAFF. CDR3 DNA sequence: TGCGCCAGCAGCCCAGGCGCAGGGTACACTGAAGCTTTCTTT.

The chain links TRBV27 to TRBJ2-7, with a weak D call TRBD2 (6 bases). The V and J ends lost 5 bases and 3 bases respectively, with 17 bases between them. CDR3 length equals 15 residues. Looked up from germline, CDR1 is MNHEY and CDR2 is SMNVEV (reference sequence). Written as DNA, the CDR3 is TGTGCCAGCAGTCCCGCGGGGATGACAAGCTACGAGCAGTACTTC. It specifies CASSPAGMTSYEQYF.

This chain's CDR3 is CASSFPGVAEQYF. DNA for the CDR3: TGTGCCAGCAGTTTTCCAGGGGTGGCCGAGCAGTACTTC. The chain combines TRBV28 with TRBJ2-7; TRBD1 is a possible D gene (6 bases). Between the trimmed V and J ends, which lost 3 bases and 6 bases, there was a span of 12 bases. The germline V gene encodes CDR1 MDHEN and CDR2 SYDVKM. The CDR3 has 13 amino acids. Complete variable domain (other parts from reference TRBV28 and TRBJ2-7): DVKVTQSSRYLVKRTGEKVFLECVQDMDHENMFWYRQDPGLGLRLIYFSYDVKMKEKGDIPEGYSVSREKKERFSLILESASTNQTSMYLCASSFPGVAEQYFGPGTRLTVT.

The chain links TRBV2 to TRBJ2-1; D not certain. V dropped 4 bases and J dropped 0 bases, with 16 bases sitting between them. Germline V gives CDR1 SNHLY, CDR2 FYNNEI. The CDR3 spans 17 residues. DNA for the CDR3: TGTGCCAGCAGTGTCCCGGCAGATTACTACTCCTACAATGAGCAGTTCTTC. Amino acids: CASSVPADYYSYNEQFF.